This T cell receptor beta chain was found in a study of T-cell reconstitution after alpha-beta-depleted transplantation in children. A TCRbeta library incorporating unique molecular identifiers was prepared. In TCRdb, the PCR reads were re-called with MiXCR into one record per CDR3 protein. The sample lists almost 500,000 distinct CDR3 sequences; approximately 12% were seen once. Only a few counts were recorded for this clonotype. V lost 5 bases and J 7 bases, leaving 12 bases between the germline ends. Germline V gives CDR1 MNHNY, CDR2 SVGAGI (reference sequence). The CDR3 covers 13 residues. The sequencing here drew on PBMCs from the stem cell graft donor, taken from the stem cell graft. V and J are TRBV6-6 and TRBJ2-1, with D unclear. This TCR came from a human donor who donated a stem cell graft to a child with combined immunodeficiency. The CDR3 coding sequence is TGTGCCAGCAGTACCACGGACCGTAATGAGCAGTTCTTC. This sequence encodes CASSTTDRNEQFF.